This TCR beta chain was identified in a study of T cell responses to AZD1222 COVID-19 vaccine. Overall study findings and caveats: Spike-specific TCRs gained breadth and depth after people received two AZD1222 doses.

CDR3 size: 11 residues. From germline, CDR1 is SQVTM and CDR2 ANQGSEA. V was pared by 0 bases and J by 7 bases, with 6 bases between. Points on this clone: What it binds is unknown.

Using immunoSEQ multiplex PCR, the repertoire was profiled, and TCRdb retains in-frame clones only, with some absent. The sample yields about 140,000 clones, approximately 90% seen once. The chain links TRBV29-1 to TRBJ1-1, with D unresolved. Source: peripheral blood, taken 28 days after the second AZD1222 dose. The TCR comes from an adult who received the AZD1222 COVID-19 vaccine. CDR3 region: CSVEDLVEAFF. Written as DNA, the CDR3 is TGCAGCGTTGAAGATCTAGTTGAAGCTTTCTTT.